The present TCR beta chain was sequenced within a study of shared clonotypes between healthy human individuals. General study results and limits: Rarefaction showed sorted-subset sequencing was incomplete despite large depth.

V was pared by 5 bases and J by 0 bases, with 14 bases between. There are 16 residues in the CDR3. Germline V gene lookup returns CDR1 MNHNY and CDR2 SVGAGI (reference sequence). This table comes from immunoSEQ multiplex PCR, and its TCRdb copy is limited to in-frame clones, with some not included. The sample has about 960,000 clones, around three quarters seen once; the top ten hold approximately 1.5%. Concerning this clone itself: Its cognate antigen is unknown.

Sequencing was carried out using memory CD4+ T cells sorted from blood. Documented subset: CD45RA-negative fraction. The receptor comes from a man aged 18 to 30 in good health. The chain joins TRBV6-6 to TRBJ1-3; D call uncertain. CDR3: CASSRTIAPSGNTIYF. The CDR3, as DNA: TGTGCCAGCAGTCGAACCATAGCTCCCTCTGGAAACACCATATATTTT.